What follows are 31 T cell receptor beta chains derived from one specimen sequenced in a study of blood T cell repertoires in COVID-19. Libraries were prepared by immunoSEQ multiplex PCR; TCRdb keeps only in-frame clonotypes and omits some of them. The data contain 75,000 to 80,000 clones, roughly 88% of them singletons. Source material: peripheral blood. Every receptor here comes from a human donor in a cohort sampled during active COVID-19.

This chain connects TRBV15 to TRBJ2-3; 8 bases align to TRBD1. Germline loops: CDR1 LNHNV, CDR2 YYDKDF (reference sequence). The J segment lost 2 bases and the V segment lost 4 bases, leaving 8 bases of the junction unmatched. This CDR3 region has 16 residues. The CDR3 region is CATSKLPGGYTDTQYF. In nucleotides, the CDR3 is TGTGCCACCAGCAAACTGCCAGGGGGCTACACAGATACGCAGTATTTT.

This rearrangement joins TRBV14 to TRBJ2-2, with D maybe TRBD1 (6 bases). Looked up from germline, CDR1 is SGHDN and CDR2 is FVKESK. The germline V and J ends were trimmed by 4 bases and 7 bases, with 10 bases remaining between them. This CDR3 region has 13 residues. The CDR3 here is CASSRDIFGELFF. For the CDR3, the DNA is TGTGCCAGCAGCCGGGACATTTTCGGGGAGCTGTTTTTT.

V usage is TRBV19 and J usage is TRBJ1-2; D possibly corresponds to TRBD1 (6 bases). V lost 5 bases and J 8 bases, leaving 18 bases between the germline ends. The CDR3 totals 14 residues. Germline V gives CDR1 LNHDA, CDR2 SQIVND (reference sequence). CDR3 nucleotides: TGTGCCAGTAGTCCCGGGGGGGGGCGCTTGGGCTACACCTTC. This gives the protein CASSPGGGRLGYTF.

The rearrangement links TRBV2 to TRBJ2-5, with 7 bases identical to TRBD1. This CDR3 spans 15 amino acids. CDR1 and CDR2 from the germline V gene are SNHLY and FYNNEI. V lost 6 bases, J lost 5 bases, and 12 bases stayed unmatched. CDR3 in amino acids: CASRITTGLGETQYF. The CDR3 nucleotides are TGTGCCAGCAGGATTACGACAGGGCTGGGGGAGACCCAGTACTTC.

The CDR3 bases are TGTGCCAGCAGCCAAGATCGTGGTAGCGGGACCACGCAGTATTTT. It translates to CASSQDRGSGTTQYF. The chain has TRBV4-2 and TRBJ2-3; the match to TRBD2 covers 8 bases. CDR3 length equals 15 residues. Trimming at V came to 0 bases and at J to 9 bases, leaving 8 bases not matched to a gene. Germline loops: CDR1 LGHNA, CDR2 YNFKEQ.

The chain recombines TRBV28 with TRBJ2-5, with 8 positions matching TRBD2. Germline V lookup: CDR1 MDHEN, CDR2 SYDVKM. V gave up 2 bases and J gave up 0 bases; unmatched junction bases: 5. The CDR3 contains 16 residues. CDR3 sequence (DNA): TGTGCCAGCAGTTTACGGCTAGCGGGTAACCAAGAGACCCAGTACTTC. Translated: CASSLRLAGNQETQYF.

This clone occurred once. The chain employs TRBV7-2 and TRBJ2-1; a weak D match, TRBD2 (6 bases). The V gene lost 0 bases and the J gene lost 8 bases, with 14 bases spanning the gap. Germline CDR1 SGHTA, CDR2 FQGNSA. The CDR3 runs to 15 residues. CDR3 nucleotides: TGTGCCAGCAGCTTAGCGGGAGGAACCTTCGATGAGCAGTTCTTC. Amino acid sequence: CASSLAGGTFDEQFF. The entire variable domain, with the rest obtained from reference TRBV7-2 and TRBJ2-1, is as follows: GAGVSQSPSNKVTEKGKDVELRCDPISGHTALYWYRQSLGQGLEFLIYFQGNSAPDKSGLPSDRFSAERTGGSVSTLTIQRTQQEDSAVYLCASSLAGGTFDEQFFGPGTRLTVL.

The chain links TRBV3-1 (or the pseudogene TRBV3-2) to TRBJ2-5; 12 bases map to TRBD1. Trimming took 4 bases from V and 5 from J; bases not matched to a gene: 11. CDR3 length: 17 amino acids. From germline, CDR1 is LGHDT and CDR2 YNNKEL (reference sequence). The CDR3 sequence: CASSLTSGQGAGETQYF. As DNA, the CDR3 is TGTGCCAGCAGCCTGACATCGGGACAGGGGGCTGGCGAGACCCAGTACTTC.

The chain recombines TRBV5-4 with TRBJ1-1; 8 positions match TRBD1. The CDR3 length is 15 residues. Losses at the gene ends were 3 bases for V and 4 bases for J; bases not matched to a gene: 8. CDR1 and CDR2 from the germline V gene are SGHNT and YYREEE (reference sequence). CDR3 bases: TGTGCCAGCAGCTCAGACAGGGGCGTTCTCACTGAAGCTTTCTTT. Translating it yields CASSSDRGVLTEAFF. The variable domain in full, completed from reference TRBV5-4 and TRBJ1-1, reads ETGVTQSPTHLIKTRGQQVTLRCSSQSGHNTVSWYQQALGQGPQFIFQYYREEENGRGNFPPRFSGLQFPNYSSELNVNALELDDSALYLCASSSDRGVLTEAFFGQGTRLTVV.

This rearrangement joins TRBV19 to TRBJ2-3, with D tentatively TRBD2 (6 bases). V was pared by 4 bases and J by 6 bases, with 17 bases between. This CDR3 has 15 amino acids. Looked up from germline, CDR1 is LNHDA and CDR2 is SQIVND (reference sequence). This CDR3 is CASSTSTVGGDTQYF. For the CDR3, the DNA is TGTGCCAGTAGTACCTCGACAGTCGGAGGGGATACGCAGTATTTT.

The chain combines TRBV5-5 with TRBJ1-4; D unclear. This CDR3 region has 15 residues. Trimming took 1 base from V and 2 from J, leaving 9 bases between them. From germline, CDR1 is SGHKS and CDR2 YYEKEE (reference sequence). CDR3 sequence: CASSLRSGTNEKLFF. The CDR3 DNA is TGTGCCAGCAGCTTGCGATCGGGGACTAATGAAAAACTGTTTTTT.

The chain couples TRBV7-2 to TRBJ2-1; 11 positions agree with TRBD2. This CDR3 spans 15 amino acids. Trimming removed 5 bases from V and 3 bases from J; junction bases left unmatched: 3. CDR1 is SGHTA and CDR2 is FQGNSA in the germline V gene. CDR3 sequence: CASSKTSGDYNEQFF. CDR3 DNA: TGTGCCAGCAGCAAGACTAGCGGGGACTACAATGAGCAGTTCTTC.

The chain's CDR3 is CASSRDSGTRGNQPQHF. CDR3 DNA sequence: TGCGCCAGCAGCCGGGACTCGGGGACGCGTGGCAATCAGCCCCAGCATTTT. The V gene is TRBV10-2, the J gene TRBJ1-5; D possibly corresponds to TRBD1 (5 bases). The germline CDR1 and CDR2 sequences are WSHSY and SAAADI. V was clipped by 6 bases and J by 2 bases, with 20 bases between them. The CDR3 sequence is 17 residues long.

The genes are TRBV19 and TRBJ1-2; TRBD1 is a possible D gene (6 bases). CDR1 is LNHDA, CDR2 SQIVND, per germline (reference sequence). Trimming shortened V by 6 bases and J by 8 bases, and 13 bases separated the two germline ends. The CDR3 is 12 amino acids. The CDR3 is CASRKQGNGYTF. In DNA form, the CDR3 reads TGTGCCAGTAGAAAACAGGGTAACGGCTACACCTTC.

This chain links TRBV2 with TRBJ2-5, with 7 bases that match TRBD2. The CDR3 loop spans 13 amino acids. CDR1 is SNHLY, CDR2 FYNNEI, per germline. J gave up 2 bases and V 4 bases, and 1 base lay outside the gene matches. The CDR3 nucleotides read TGTGCCAGCAGTGTGGGGGGGCAAGAGACCCAGTACTTC. The encoded protein is CASSVGGQETQYF.

The chain uses TRBV12-3 or TRBV12-4 and TRBJ1-1; no definite D call. V lost 4 bases and J lost 5, with 11 bases in between. The CDR3 spans 13 residues. The CDR3 DNA follows: TGTGCCAGCAGTTATGGGCGATCGACTGAAGCTTTCTTT. Its protein product is CASSYGRSTEAFF.

This clone was seen only once. J is TRBJ1-1 and V is TRBV19; 11 positions agree with TRBD1. The CDR3 runs 18 residues. With V trimmed by 3 bases and J by 5 bases, 14 bases remained unmatched. The germline V gene encodes CDR1 LNHDA and CDR2 SQIVND (reference sequence). The DNA of the CDR3 is TGTGCCAGTAGTATCCCACGCCACCGGGACAGGGGGGCAACTGAAGCTTTCTTT. Its protein product is CASSIPRHRDRGATEAFF.

The V gene is TRBV20-1, the J gene TRBJ2-1, with D possibly being TRBD2 (5 bases). Germline assignment: CDR1 DFQATT and CDR2 SNEGSKA (reference sequence). Deletions cut 3 bases from V and 0 bases from J, with 12 bases between. The CDR3 contains 15 residues. The chain's CDR3 is CSASGLASSYNEQFF. CDR3 DNA sequence: TGCAGTGCTAGTGGCCTAGCCAGCTCCTACAATGAGCAGTTCTTC.

The gene calls are TRBV7-2 and TRBJ2-1; 7 positions agree with TRBD2. Trimming took 3 bases from V and 5 from J; bases not matched to a gene: 16. CDR3 length: 18 amino acids. The germline gives CDR1 SGHTA, CDR2 FQGNSA. CDR3 coding DNA: TGTGCCAGCAGCTTTATCGGTTTGGCGGGGGTTTTTAACAATGAGCAGTTCTTC. Translated, it gives CASSFIGLAGVFNNEQFF.

This rearrangement joins TRBV24-1 to TRBJ2-7; 8 bases line up with TRBD1. The CDR3 extends over 15 amino acids. Germline V gene lookup returns CDR1 KGHDR and CDR2 SFDVKD. J lost 2 bases, V lost 2 bases, and 4 bases had no gene match. This chain's CDR3 is CATSDSGQGAYEQYF. As DNA, the CDR3 is TGTGCCACCAGTGATTCTGGACAGGGAGCCTACGAGCAGTACTTC.

The chain employs TRBV18 and TRBJ2-2, with 9 positions matching TRBD1. The length of the CDR3 is 14 residues. Germline-derived CDR1 and CDR2 are KGHSH and LQKENI. Trimming took 4 bases from V and 5 from J; bases not matched to a gene: 2. Here the CDR3 reads CASSRGQGTGELFF. As DNA, the CDR3 is TGTGCCAGCTCACGGGGACAGGGAACCGGGGAGCTGTTTTTT.

The CDR3 loop reads CASKSQISTDTQYF. The CDR3 nucleotides are TGTGCCAGCAAATCACAGATTAGCACAGATACGCAGTATTTT. J is TRBJ2-3 and V is TRBV11-1; D uncertain. Between the trimmed V and J ends, which lost 7 bases and 0 bases, there was a span of 11 bases. CDR1 is SGHAT and CDR2 is FQDESV in the germline V gene (reference sequence). There are 14 residues in the CDR3. Full variable domain (remainder filled in from reference TRBV11-1 and TRBJ2-3): EAEVAQSPRYKITEKSQAVAFWCDPISGHATLYWYRQILGQGPELLVQFQDESVVDDSQLPKDRFSAERLKGVDSTLKIQPAELGDSAMYLCASKSQISTDTQYFGPGTRLTVL.

This clone was seen a single time. CDR3 in amino acids: CASSLDGGSNYGYTF. CDR3 coding DNA: TGTGCCAGCAGTCTAGACGGCGGATCTAACTATGGCTACACCTTC. V usage is TRBV6-5 and J usage is TRBJ1-2; D not resolved. CDR1 and CDR2 from the germline V gene are MNHEY and SVGAGI. The CDR3 has 15 amino acids. V gave up 5 bases and J gave up 0 bases, with 13 bases separating them.

The chain links TRBV12-3 or TRBV12-4 to TRBJ2-5; no definite D call. CDR3 length: 11 amino acids. V was clipped by 3 bases and J by 6 bases, with 5 bases between them. The CDR3 coding sequence is TGTGCCAGCAGTTTCTTAAAGACCCAGTACTTC. Translating gives CASSFLKTQYF.

The chain uses TRBV12-3 or TRBV12-4 and TRBJ2-2; D gene uncertain. The CDR3 has 13 residues. V gave up 6 bases and J gave up 2 bases, with 7 bases separating them. The CDR3 protein is CASSPSNTGELFF. As DNA, the CDR3 is TGTGCCAGCAGCCCCTCTAACACCGGGGAGCTGTTTTTT.

As DNA, the CDR3 is TGCGCCAGCAGCCAAGTAGGGGTTGCGGTCGGTGAAGCTTTCTTT. This translates into CASSQVGVAVGEAFF. V is TRBV4-1 and J is TRBJ1-1, with D possibly matching TRBD1 (5 bases). Trimming shortened V by 1 base and J by 7 bases, and 16 bases separated the two germline ends. The germline V gene encodes CDR1 MGHRA and CDR2 YSYEKL. The CDR3 length is 15 residues.

The CDR3 DNA reads TGTGCCAGCAGTGCAAGGCAGGGGGCCGATACGCAGTATTTT. It translates to CASSARQGADTQYF. V is TRBV2 and J is TRBJ2-3; 8 nucleotides agree with TRBD1. This CDR3 is 14 amino acids long. V gave up 4 bases and J gave up 6 bases; unmatched junction bases: 6. Germline-derived CDR1 and CDR2 are SNHLY and FYNNEI.

This clone came up once. The V gene is TRBV11-3, the J gene TRBJ2-3; no clear D gene. In germline, CDR1 is SGHNT, CDR2 YENEEA. The CDR3 length is 14 residues. The V gene lost 4 bases and the J gene lost 7 bases, with 15 bases spanning the gap. The CDR3 DNA follows: TGTGCCAGCAGCTCGAGACAACAAGGCAATACGCAGTATTTT. Amino acid sequence: CASSSRQQGNTQYF.

The chain links TRBV4-3 to TRBJ2-6; D may be TRBD1 (5 bases). Germline V lookup: CDR1 LGHNA, CDR2 YSLEER. The CDR3 spans 15 residues. The V gene lost 6 bases and the J gene lost 0 bases, with 9 bases spanning the gap. The CDR3 sequence: CASSLDTSGANVLTF. The CDR3 DNA reads as TGCGCCAGCAGTCTGGACACCTCTGGGGCCAACGTCCTGACTTTC.

The rearrangement uses TRBV23-1 and TRBJ2-2; TRBD1 is a possible D gene (8 bases). TRBV23-1 is annotated as an ORF whose role is uncertain. Trimming stripped 4 bases from V and 6 bases from J, with 18 bases between. The CDR3 is 16 amino acids. The CDR3 region is CASSPSDREGSGELFF. In nucleotides, the CDR3 is TGCGCCAGCAGTCCCTCGGACAGGGAGGGCTCCGGGGAGCTGTTTTTT.

This chain uses TRBV4-2 with TRBJ1-1; tentative D call: TRBD1 (5 bases). Germline CDR1 is LGHNA and CDR2 is YNFKEQ. V lost 4 bases and J lost 5, with 14 bases in between. The CDR3 sequence is 14 residues long. The CDR3 reads CASSRSPGFTEAFF. The CDR3 DNA follows: TGTGCCAGCAGCCGAAGCCCAGGGTTTACTGAAGCTTTCTTT.